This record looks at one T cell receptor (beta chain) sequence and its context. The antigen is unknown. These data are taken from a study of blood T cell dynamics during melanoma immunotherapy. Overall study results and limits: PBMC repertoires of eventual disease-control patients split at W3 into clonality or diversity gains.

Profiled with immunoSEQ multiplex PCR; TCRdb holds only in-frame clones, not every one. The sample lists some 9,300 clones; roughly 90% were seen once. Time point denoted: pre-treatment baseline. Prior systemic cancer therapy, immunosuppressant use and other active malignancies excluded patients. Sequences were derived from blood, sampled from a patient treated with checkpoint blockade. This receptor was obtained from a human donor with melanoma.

The CDR3 region has the DNA TGCAGCGTTGAACGGGGCGGGGTCGCAGAGACCCAGTACTTC. Residues: CSVERGGVAETQYF. The chain couples TRBV29-1 to TRBJ2-5, with a tentative D call TRBD2 (6 bases). Germline loops: CDR1 SQVTM, CDR2 ANQGSEA. This CDR3 region has 14 residues. V dropped 2 bases and J dropped 4 bases, with 14 bases sitting between them.